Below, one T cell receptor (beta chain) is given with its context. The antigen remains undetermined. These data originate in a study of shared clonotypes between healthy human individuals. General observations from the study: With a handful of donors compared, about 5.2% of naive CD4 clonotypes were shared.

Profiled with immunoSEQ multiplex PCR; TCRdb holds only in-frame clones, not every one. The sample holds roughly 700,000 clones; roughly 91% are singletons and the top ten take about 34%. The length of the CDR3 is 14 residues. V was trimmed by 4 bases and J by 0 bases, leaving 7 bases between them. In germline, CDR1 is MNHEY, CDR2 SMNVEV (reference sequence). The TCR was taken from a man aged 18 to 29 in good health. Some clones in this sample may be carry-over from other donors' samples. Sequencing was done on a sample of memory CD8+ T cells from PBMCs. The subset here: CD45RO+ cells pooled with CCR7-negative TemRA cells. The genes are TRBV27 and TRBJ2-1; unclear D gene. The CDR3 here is CASSSISSYNEQFF. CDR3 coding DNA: TGTGCCAGCAGTTCCATAAGCTCCTACAATGAGCAGTTCTTC.